This record concerns one TCR beta chain sequence. The data were obtained in a study of CD8+CD57+ T cells in acquired aplastic anemia. For the study at large: CD4+ and CD8+ cells, once sorted, gave DNA averaging roughly 3 ug.

CDR3 length: 13 amino acids. The germline V gene has CDR1 WNHNN and CDR2 SYGVQD (reference sequence). TCR beta VDJ and CDR3 profiles were obtained from a genomic DNA template. TCRdb redid the calling of the reads with MiXCR, one entry per CDR3 protein. This table has fewer than 200,000 distinct CDR3 sequences, around 50% appearing once. It was patients with CD8+CD57+ cell expansion by flow cytometry who were chosen for sequencing. The origin of this receptor is a human donor with aplastic anemia. The specimen was sorted CD4+, CD8+, or CD8+CD57+ T cells (not recorded which) from PBMCs. This chain connects TRBV10-1 to TRBJ2-1; D possibly matches TRBD1 or TRBD2 (6 bases each). CDR3 amino acids: CATSRGVYNEQFF. CDR3 in DNA: TGCGCTACCTCGAGGGGGGTCTACAATGAGCAGTTCTTC.